This TCR beta chain appears in the sequencing data of a study of blood T cell repertoires in COVID-19. This CDR3 has 16 residues. The germline CDR1 and CDR2 sequences are SGHNT and YYREEE (reference sequence). J gave up 4 bases and V 4 bases, and 6 bases lay outside the gene matches. As originally analysed: Scientists estimated how many nucleated cells there were by amplifying reference gene primers. Using immunoSEQ multiplex PCR, the repertoire was profiled, and TCRdb retains in-frame clones only, with some absent. The DNA gave D and trimming, while V, J and clone size come from that table. The sample shows about 62,000 clones, approximately 80% of them seen only once.

The TCR sequence derives from a woman between 45 and 60 years old with active or convalescent COVID-19. The V call is TRBV5-4, the J call TRBJ2-3, with 13 positions matching TRBD2. The sequenced sample consisted of peripheral blood. The CDR3: CASSPTSGRASDTQYF. DNA of the CDR3: TGTGCCAGCAGCCCAACTAGCGGGAGGGCCTCAGATACGCAGTATTTT.